One and the same sample provided the 17 T cell receptor beta chains below, sequenced in a study of cytomegalovirus exposure and HLA in healthy donors. Clones were sequenced by immunoSEQ multiplex PCR, and TCRdb holds only the in-frame ones, with some missing. The repertoire consists of 100,000 or so clones, with roughly 87% occurring once and the leading ten covering 3.9%. Sequenced input: PBMCs. The receptors come from a woman aged 25 to 39 in good health and CMV-seronegative.

The chain employs TRBV7-6 and TRBJ2-5; 9 bases map to TRBD1. Per the germline V gene, CDR1 is SGHVS and CDR2 is FNYEAQ. The CDR3 has 17 residues. V dropped 5 bases and J dropped 4; count of bases not matched to a gene: 14. This chain's CDR3 is CASSHNRDRELAETQYF. CDR3 DNA sequence: TGTGCCAGCAGCCATAACCGGGACAGGGAATTAGCAGAGACCCAGTACTTC.

The chain carries TRBV5-1 and TRBJ2-1; D perhaps matches TRBD1 (5 bases). From germline, CDR1 is SGHRS and CDR2 YFSETQ. The V end was cut by 4 bases, the J end by 7 bases, with 18 bases between. The CDR3 is 15 residues long. CDR3 sequence (DNA): TGCGCCAGCAGCCCCACTGGGGCCCTGGGTAATGAGCAGTTCTTC. It codes for CASSPTGALGNEQFF.

The chain is built from TRBV5-6 and TRBJ1-1, with D hard to call. The CDR3 is 13 residues long. Per germline, CDR1 SGHDT and CDR2 YYEEEE. The ends were cut back, 1 base at V and 6 bases at J, with 10 bases in the middle. CDR3 DNA sequence: TGTGCCAGCAGCTTGTTACGACACGCTGAAGCTTTCTTT. It is translated as CASSLLRHAEAFF.

Concerning this clone itself: An end of the junction does not agree with germline; a read error may underlie this. The chain couples TRBV28 to TRBJ1-1; perhaps TRBD1 as D (5 bases). The CDR3 runs to 12 residues. Germline CDR1 MDHEN, CDR2 SYDVKM. For the CDR3, the DNA is TGTGCCAGCAGTCGCCCCCGGACAACCTCTGGGTTT. This translates into CASSRPRTTSGF.

V and J are TRBV27 and TRBJ2-1; 12 bases align to TRBD2. V dropped 6 bases and J dropped 9; count of bases not matched to a gene: 9. This CDR3 has 15 residues. Per germline, CDR1 MNHEY and CDR2 SMNVEV (reference sequence). In DNA form, the CDR3 reads TGTGCCAGCAGGGAGGCGCTAGCGGGAGGGGGTGAGCAGTTCTTC. This translates into CASREALAGGGEQFF.

This sequence joins TRBV9 and TRBJ2-1; TRBD2 agrees at 9 bases. This CDR3 contains 17 residues. CDR1 and CDR2 (germline): SGDLS, YYNGEE. V lost 0 bases, J lost 7 bases, and 11 bases stayed unmatched. The DNA for the CDR3 is TGTGCCAGCAGCGTAGAGGCTAGCGGGAACCCTTCTAATGAGCAGTTCTTC. It specifies CASSVEASGNPSNEQFF.

The gene calls are TRBV6-4 and TRBJ2-2, with 7 bases lining up with TRBD1. V lost 2 bases, J lost 6 bases, and 0 bases stayed unmatched. This CDR3 spans 13 amino acids. Germline-derived CDR1 and CDR2 are MRHNA and SNTAGT. CDR3 loop: CASSDQGAGELFF. As DNA, the CDR3 is TGTGCCAGCAGTGACCAGGGGGCCGGGGAGCTGTTTTTT.

The rearrangement links TRBV7-9 to TRBJ1-4, with TRBD1 matching over 7 bases. Unmatched junction bases numbered 13, after V lost 1 base and J lost 8 bases. The CDR3 totals 17 residues. The germline V gene has CDR1 SEHNR and CDR2 FQNEAQ (reference sequence). CDR3 sequence: CASSLGGGHRGAEKLFF. CDR3 in DNA: TGTGCCAGCAGCTTAGGAGGGGGGCACAGGGGCGCGGAAAAACTGTTTTTT. Full variable domain (outside the CDR3, taken from reference TRBV7-9 and TRBJ1-4): DTGVSQNPRHKITKRGQNVTFRCDPISEHNRLYWYRQTLGQGPEFLTYFQNEAQLEKSRLLSDRFSAERPKGSFSTLEIQRTEQGDSAMYLCASSLGGGHRGAEKLFFGSGTQLSVL.

The chain is built from TRBV27 and TRBJ1-5; 7 nucleotides agree with TRBD1. The CDR3 spans 13 residues. Germline loops: CDR1 MNHEY, CDR2 SMNVEV (reference sequence). Trimming removed 8 bases from V and 3 bases from J; junction bases left unmatched: 4. The CDR3 region is CASGTVLNQPQHF. In nucleotides, the CDR3 is TGTGCCAGCGGGACAGTTCTCAATCAGCCCCAGCATTTT.

The chain uses TRBV19 and TRBJ2-5; a weak D match, TRBD1 (6 bases). Germline V gives CDR1 LNHDA, CDR2 SQIVND (reference sequence). This CDR3 contains 13 residues. The ends were cut back, 3 bases at V and 5 bases at J, with 10 bases in the middle. DNA for the CDR3: TGTGCCAGTAGTATGTTGAGGGGGGAGACCCAGTACTTC. Translated: CASSMLRGETQYF.

The sample holds a few counts of this clone. This sequence joins TRBV5-1 and TRBJ2-6, with D perhaps TRBD2 (6 bases). This CDR3 is built from 15 residues. Trimming took off 2 bases at V and 0 bases at J, with 6 bases between the two ends. Germline V gene data show CDR1 as SGHRS and CDR2 as YFSETQ. CDR3 bases: TGCGCCAGCAGCTTCGGGGGCTCTGGGGCCAACGTCCTGACTTTC. Protein sequence: CASSFGGSGANVLTF.

This clone was detected once. The chain's CDR3 is CASSLPRPDRSYGYTF. The CDR3 coding sequence is TGTGCCAGCAGCCTGCCAAGACCCGACAGGTCCTATGGCTACACCTTC. This chain uses TRBV11-2 with TRBJ1-2; D possibly corresponds to TRBD1 (6 bases). Germline-derived CDR1 and CDR2 are SGHAT and FQNNGV. CDR3 size: 16 residues. Trimming cost V 5 bases and J 4 bases, with 20 bases left between them.

The chain combines TRBV7-2 with TRBJ2-3; 9 nucleotides match TRBD2. CDR1 is SGHTA and CDR2 is FQGNSA in the germline V gene. This CDR3 has 14 amino acids. J gave up 4 bases and V 1 base, and 0 bases lay outside the gene matches. CDR3 nucleotides: TGTGCCAGCAGCTTAGGCGGGAGGGCAGATACGCAGTATTTT. This translates into CASSLGGRADTQYF. Full variable domain (missing parts from reference TRBV7-2 and TRBJ2-3): GAGVSQSPSNKVTEKGKDVELRCDPISGHTALYWYRQSLGQGLEFLIYFQGNSAPDKSGLPSDRFSAERTGGSVSTLTIQRTQQEDSAVYLCASSLGGRADTQYFGPGTRLTVL.

The genes are TRBV18 and TRBJ1-2; a weak D match, TRBD1 (6 bases). CDR1 is KGHSH and CDR2 is LQKENI in the germline V gene. This CDR3 comprises 16 residues. The V end was cut by 3 bases, the J end by 5 bases, with 19 bases between. In nucleotides, the CDR3 is TGTGCCAGCTCACCGAATAGGGGGACGTCTAGTTATGGCTACACCTTC. Its translation: CASSPNRGTSSYGYTF.

The chain links TRBV27 to TRBJ1-1; weak D call: TRBD1 (6 bases). The length of the CDR3 is 13 residues. Trimming cost V 0 bases and J 8 bases, with 10 bases left between them. Per the germline V gene, CDR1 is MNHEY and CDR2 is SMNVEV (reference sequence). The CDR3 spells CASSLSRGTEAFF. The CDR3 nucleotides read TGTGCCAGCAGTTTATCGCGGGGGACAGAAGCTTTCTTT.

This clone was seen repeatedly, ten times or more. The chain carries TRBV9 and TRBJ1-1; 7 nucleotides line up with TRBD1. The CDR3 covers 14 residues. The germline CDR1 and CDR2 sequences are SGDLS and YYNGEE. Trimming at V came to 4 bases and at J to 1 base, leaving 4 bases not matched to a gene. CDR3 sequence reads: CASSPRQGNTEAFF. As DNA, the CDR3 is TGTGCCAGCAGCCCCAGACAGGGGAACACTGAAGCTTTCTTT.

The rearrangement joins TRBV28 to TRBJ1-2; perhaps TRBD1 as D (5 bases). CDR3 length equals 12 residues. CDR1 is MDHEN, CDR2 SYDVKM, per germline. Trimming took off 8 bases at V and 4 bases at J, with 11 bases between the two ends. CDR3 coding DNA: TGTGCCAGCTTGGGGCAGGGCTATGGCTACACCTTC. As protein: CASLGQGYGYTF.